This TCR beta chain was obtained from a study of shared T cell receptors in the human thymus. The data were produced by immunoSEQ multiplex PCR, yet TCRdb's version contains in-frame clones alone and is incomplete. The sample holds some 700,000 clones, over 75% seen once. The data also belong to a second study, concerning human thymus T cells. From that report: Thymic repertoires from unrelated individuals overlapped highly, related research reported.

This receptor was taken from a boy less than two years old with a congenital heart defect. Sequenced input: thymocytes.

Here the CDR3 reads CACILAGGGTDTQYF. The CDR3 DNA reads TGTGCCTGTATCCTAGCGGGAGGCGGCACAGATACGCAGTATTTT. The chain joins TRBV30 to TRBJ2-3, with TRBD2 identical over 11 bases. Germline V gives CDR1 GTSNPN, CDR2 SVGIG (reference sequence). This CDR3 has 15 residues. Trimming cost V 6 bases and J 1 base; bases outside gene matches: 6.